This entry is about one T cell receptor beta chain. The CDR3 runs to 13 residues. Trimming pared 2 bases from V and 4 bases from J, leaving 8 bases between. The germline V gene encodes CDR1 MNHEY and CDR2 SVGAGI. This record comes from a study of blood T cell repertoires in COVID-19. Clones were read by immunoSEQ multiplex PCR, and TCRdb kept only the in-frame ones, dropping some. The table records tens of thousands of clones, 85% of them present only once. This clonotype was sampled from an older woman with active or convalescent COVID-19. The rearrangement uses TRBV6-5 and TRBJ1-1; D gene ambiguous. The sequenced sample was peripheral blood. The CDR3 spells CASSYVGSTEAFF. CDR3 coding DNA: TGTGCCAGCAGTTACGTGGGGAGCACTGAAGCTTTCTTT.